The clone carrying this T cell receptor (beta chain) appeared once. Assay used: immunoSEQ multiplex PCR; TCRdb lists only in-frame clones, some missing. In the table there are under 200,000 clones, approximately 80% of which are singletons. CDR1 MNHEY and CDR2 SMNVEV come from the germline V gene (reference sequence). V lost 0 bases and J lost 0, with 8 bases in between. The CDR3 extends over 15 amino acids. The record originates from a study of blood T cell repertoires in COVID-19. This TCR derives from a woman in her fifties or sixties who had recovered from COVID-19. The chain is built from TRBV27 and TRBJ1-1, with a possible D match to TRBD1 (5 bases). Sequencing was carried out using PBMCs or T cells enriched from blood (not recorded which). The CDR3 region is CASSLSPGMNTEAFF. The CDR3 DNA follows: TGTGCCAGCAGTTTATCTCCAGGGATGAACACTGAAGCTTTCTTT.